Listed below are T cell receptor beta chains from one sample, sequenced in a study of T-cell memory formation after mild COVID-19. Each CDR3 protein is one row after TCRdb ran MiXCR on the 5' RACE reads. This sample has about 400,000 distinct CDR3 sequences, with 20% to 30% found just once. Sequencing was carried out using PBMCs or a T cell subset sorted from them (not recorded which). These receptors originate from an adult woman who had mild COVID-19 (a few samples of this study predate the infection). Cell type and time point are not known. Each CDR3 is given with its conserved first and last residue. A D gene is named only where the DNA matches it firmly. Clone sizes are given selectively: once, few, many, or a class where the clone is expanded.

v_call: TRBV24-1
j_call: TRBJ2-1
clone_size: -
d_call: TRBD2
cdr3_aa: CATQGLGEQFF
cdr3_nt: TGTGCCACCCAAGGACTAGGTGAGCAGTTCTTC

v_call: TRBV9
j_call: TRBJ2-7
clone_size: -
d_call: TRBD1
cdr3_aa: CASSLHQAGQGSYEQYF
cdr3_nt: TGTGCCAGCAGCCTTCATCAGGCGGGACAGGGTTCCTACGAGCAGTACTTC

v_call: TRBV9
j_call: TRBJ1-1
clone_size: -
d_call: TRBD1
cdr3_aa: CASSLPHGQGPNTEAFF
cdr3_nt: TGTGCCAGCAGCCTACCACACGGACAGGGACCGAACACTGAAGCTTTCTTT

v_call: TRBV4-3
j_call: TRBJ2-3
clone_size: -
d_call: -
cdr3_aa: CASSQDRLDHTQYF
cdr3_nt: TGCGCCAGCAGCCAAGATCGTCTAGACCATACGCAGTATTTT

v_call: TRBV3-1
j_call: TRBJ2-7
clone_size: -
d_call: TRBD2
cdr3_aa: CASSPLAGAETEQYF
cdr3_nt: TGTGCCAGCAGCCCATTAGCGGGAGCTGAAACCGAGCAGTACTTC

v_call: TRBV30
j_call: TRBJ2-5
clone_size: few
d_call: -
cdr3_aa: CAWSVGQTFQETQYF
cdr3_nt: TGTGCCTGGAGTGTAGGCCAGACGTTCCAAGAGACCCAGTACTTC

v_call: TRBV7-6
j_call: TRBJ2-7
clone_size: few
d_call: TRBD2
cdr3_aa: CASSSGLVVDEQYF
cdr3_nt: TGTGCCAGCAGCTCAGGACTAGTCGTGGACGAGCAGTACTTC

v_call: TRBV6-1
j_call: TRBJ1-4
clone_size: few
d_call: TRBD1
cdr3_aa: CASSKGVKDRELFF
cdr3_nt: TGTGCCAGCAGTAAAGGTGTTAAAGACAGGGAACTGTTTTTT

v_call: TRBV6-1
j_call: TRBJ1-1
clone_size: -
d_call: -
cdr3_aa: CASSYDRLSEAFF
cdr3_nt: TGTGCCAGCAGCTACGACAGACTCTCTGAAGCTTTCTTT

v_call: TRBV4-1
j_call: TRBJ2-3
clone_size: few
d_call: -
cdr3_aa: CASSQEARLSSTDTQYF
cdr3_nt: TGCGCCAGCAGCCAAGAGGCTAGGTTATCTAGCACAGATACGCAGTATTTT

v_call: TRBV18
j_call: TRBJ2-6
clone_size: few
d_call: -
cdr3_aa: CASSSREPGANVLTF
cdr3_nt: TGTGCCAGCTCATCCCGGGAGCCTGGGGCCAACGTCCTGACTTTC

v_call: TRBV7-6
j_call: TRBJ1-2
clone_size: -
d_call: -
cdr3_aa: CASSSTRDGYYGYTF
cdr3_nt: TGTGCCAGCAGCTCTACCCGGGACGGATACTATGGCTACACCTTC

v_call: TRBV9
j_call: TRBJ1-1
clone_size: -
d_call: -
cdr3_aa: CASSVGRENEAFF
cdr3_nt: TGTGCCAGCAGCGTAGGCCGAGAAAATGAAGCTTTCTTT

v_call: TRBV6-6
j_call: TRBJ2-3
clone_size: -
d_call: -
cdr3_aa: CASSYWAGGTDTQYF
cdr3_nt: TGTGCCAGCAGTTACTGGGCAGGGGGCACAGATACGCAGTATTTT

v_call: TRBV4-1
j_call: TRBJ2-5
clone_size: -
d_call: -
cdr3_aa: CASGITVIETQYF
cdr3_nt: TGCGCCAGCGGAATTACAGTAATCGAGACCCAGTACTTC

v_call: TRBV5-6
j_call: TRBJ2-5
clone_size: few
d_call: -
cdr3_aa: CASSLSRGFRAQYF
cdr3_nt: TGTGCCAGCAGCTTGTCGCGAGGTTTCAGGGCCCAGTACTTC

v_call: TRBV19
j_call: TRBJ2-3
clone_size: -
d_call: TRBD2
cdr3_aa: CASGGTSTDTQYF
cdr3_nt: TGTGCTTCGGGAGGGACTAGCACAGATACGCAGTATTTT

v_call: TRBV27
j_call: TRBJ1-1
clone_size: few
d_call: -
cdr3_aa: CASSFGFGGGPFF
cdr3_nt: TGTGCCAGCAGTTTTGGATTTGGGGGTGGACCTTTCTTT

v_call: TRBV12-3/TRBV12-4
j_call: TRBJ2-3
clone_size: few
d_call: -
cdr3_aa: CASSPRGGGAVLGTDTQYF
cdr3_nt: TGTGCCAGCAGTCCCCGGGGAGGGGGCGCGGTCTTAGGCACAGATACGCAGTATTTT

v_call: TRBV4-1
j_call: TRBJ2-3
clone_size: -
d_call: -
cdr3_aa: CASSQEQGGTDTQYF
cdr3_nt: TGCGCCAGCAGCCAGGAACAGGGAGGCACAGATACGCAGTATTTT

v_call: TRBV15
j_call: TRBJ1-6
clone_size: -
d_call: -
cdr3_aa: CATSRELGVQSPLHF
cdr3_nt: TGTGCCACCAGCAGAGAATTGGGAGTACAATCACCCCTCCACTTT

v_call: TRBV12-3/TRBV12-4
j_call: TRBJ1-1
clone_size: few
d_call: -
cdr3_aa: CASSLGGGSAEAFF
cdr3_nt: TGTGCCAGCAGCCTAGGCGGGGGATCCGCTGAAGCTTTCTTT